This T cell receptor (beta chain) is drawn from a study of STAT3 mutations in large granular lymphocyte leukemia. About the research overall: More than half of T-LGLL patients received immunosuppressive therapy. Study findings and constraints: In T-cell large granular lymphocyte leukemia, about half of patients showed multiple immunodominant subclonotypes. Treatment regimens differed across patients between samplings.

In regard to this clone: Its antigen remains unknown.

TCRdb's table, derived via immunoSEQ multiplex PCR, lists solely in-frame clones and lacks some. The sample yields approximately 15,000 clones, 90% seen once. This CDR3 has 15 residues. Germline values: CDR1 LNHDA, CDR2 SQIVND (reference sequence). Trimming removed 5 bases at V and 3 bases at J, with 13 bases between. V is TRBV19 and J is TRBJ2-2; D might be TRBD2 (5 bases). This receptor was taken from a man in his forties or fifties with T-cell large granular lymphocyte leukemia. Some clones in this sample may be carry-over from other donors' samples. The sequenced material came from peripheral blood mononuclear cells. This CDR3 is CASSPWGEDTGELFF. The DNA of the CDR3 is TGTGCCAGTAGTCCATGGGGAGAAGACACCGGGGAGCTGTTTTTT.